A selection of T cell receptor beta chains follows, all from one sample in a study of T cell changes during pregnancy in multiple sclerosis. Measured with immunoSEQ multiplex PCR; TCRdb has only the in-frame clones, and not every one. The sample lists about 34,000 clones, 80% to 90% occurring once. The sequencing here drew on CD8+ T cells from peripheral blood mononuclear cells, taken in the third trimester of pregnancy. The source of these receptors is a female donor with multiple sclerosis, enrolled in a pregnancy study. The CDR3 runs from the conserved cysteine through the conserved F or W. Each record gives: V gene, CDR3 protein.

V: TRBV10-3
CDR3: CAISSPYTGNTEAFF

V: TRBV4-1
CDR3: CASSQDWGTDNSLNTIYF

V: TRBV9
CDR3: CASSVGGDYGYTF

V: TRBV9
CDR3: CASSVVRDSLEYGYTF

V: TRBV27
CDR3: CASSLGGGNQPQHF

V: TRBV10-3
CDR3: CAISESRRGVDTQYF

V: TRBV27
CDR3: CASSLDGSNEQFF

V: TRBV5-5
CDR3: CASSSYNEQFF

V: TRBV10-3
CDR3: CAISEGGQGTYEQYF

V: TRBV7-6
CDR3: CASSETGGHEQYF

V: TRBV19
CDR3: CASSDGAGGEGKTQYF

V: TRBV12-1
CDR3: CASSWGPRASGGLFYNEQFF

V: TRBV14
CDR3: CASSSAYEQYF

V: TRBV4-2
CDR3: CASSQEASGAYNEQFF

V: TRBV6-4
CDR3: CASSGEGGPNYGYTF

V: TRBV11-2
CDR3: CASSLDQGDRGLYEQYF

V: TRBV7-2
CDR3: CASSPAGTNYGYTF

V: TRBV4-3
CDR3: CASSQAGATNEKLFF

V: TRBV6-4
CDR3: CASSQGAAYEQYF

V: TRBV19
CDR3: CGTGSGANVLTF

V: TRBV7-9
CDR3: CASSLEWSVAGGTYNEQFF

V: TRBV4-2
CDR3: CASSHGGSNQPQHF